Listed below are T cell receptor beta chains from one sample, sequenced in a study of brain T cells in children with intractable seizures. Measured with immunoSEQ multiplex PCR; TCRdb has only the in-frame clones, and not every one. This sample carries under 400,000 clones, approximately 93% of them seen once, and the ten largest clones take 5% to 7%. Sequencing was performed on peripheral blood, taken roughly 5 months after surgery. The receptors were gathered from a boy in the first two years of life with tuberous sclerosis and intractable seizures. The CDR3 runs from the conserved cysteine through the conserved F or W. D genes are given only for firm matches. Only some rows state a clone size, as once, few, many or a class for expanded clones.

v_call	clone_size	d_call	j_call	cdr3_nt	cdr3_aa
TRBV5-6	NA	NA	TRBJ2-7	TGTGCCAGCAGCTCAAGGTACAGGGCACTTTCCTACGAGCAGTACTTC	CASSSRYRALSYEQYF
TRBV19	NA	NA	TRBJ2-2	TGTGCCAGTAGTATCCGGTTTGAGGCAGGGTGGAGCGGGGAGCTGTTTTTT	CASSIRFEAGWSGELFF
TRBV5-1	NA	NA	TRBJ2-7	TGCGCCAGCAGCTACGACAGGAACTACGAGCAGTACTTC	CASSYDRNYEQYF
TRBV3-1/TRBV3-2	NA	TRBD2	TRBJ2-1	TGTGCCAGCAGCCATGAGCGGGGGGCTGGAAATGAGCAGTTCTTC	CASSHERGAGNEQFF
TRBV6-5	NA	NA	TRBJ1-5	TGTGCCAGCAGTTACTCTGGGGTTCAGCCCCAGCATTTT	CASSYSGVQPQHF
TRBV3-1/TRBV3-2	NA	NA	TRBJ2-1	TGTGCCAGCAGCCTCCGGGACTCCCGTAGGGATGAGCAGTTCTTC	CASSLRDSRRDEQFF
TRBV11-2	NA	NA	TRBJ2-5	TGTGCCAGCAGCCAAGAGACCCAGTACTTC	CASSQETQYF
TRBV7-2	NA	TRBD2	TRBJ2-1	TGTGCCAGCAGCGCGGGACTAGATCTGCTTGAGTGGGCTGCCAAGCAGTTCTTC	CASSAGLDLLEWAAKQFF
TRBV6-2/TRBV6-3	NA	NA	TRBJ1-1	TGTGCCAGCAGTTACCTGAACAGGATAGCTTTCTTT	CASSYLNRIAFF
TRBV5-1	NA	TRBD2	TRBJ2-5	TGCGCCAGCAGCTTGGGACTAGCGGGGAAGACCCAGTACTTC	CASSLGLAGKTQYF
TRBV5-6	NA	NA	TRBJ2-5	TGTGCCAGCAGCGGCGGGACAGCAGAGACCCAGTACTTC	CASSGGTAETQYF
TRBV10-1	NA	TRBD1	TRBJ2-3	TGCGCCAGCAGTGCAGGGGGCGCAGATACGCAGTATTTT	CASSAGGADTQYF
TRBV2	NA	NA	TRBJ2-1	TGTGCCAGCAGTGAGAAGGGCTATAGGGACCCCACATACTCCTACAATGAGCAGTTCTTC	CASSEKGYRDPTYSYNEQFF
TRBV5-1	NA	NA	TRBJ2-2	TGCGCCAGCAGCTTGATTTTGAGCGGGGAGCTGTTTTTT	CASSLILSGELFF
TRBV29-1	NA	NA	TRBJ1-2	TGCAGCGTTGGCCTATCACAGGGCAGCTATGGCTACACCTTC	CSVGLSQGSYGYTF
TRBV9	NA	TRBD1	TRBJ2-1	TGTGCCAGCAGCGTAGTTGGGACAGGGGGAAATGAGCAGTTCTTC	CASSVVGTGGNEQFF
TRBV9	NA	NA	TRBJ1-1	TGTGCCAGCAGCGTAGATCTACGGGGACGGGCTTTCTTT	CASSVDLRGRAFF
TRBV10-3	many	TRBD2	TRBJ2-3	TGTGCCATCAACATATTTAGCGGGGGCACAGATACGCAGTATTTT	CAINIFSGGTDTQYF
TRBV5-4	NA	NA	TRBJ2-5	TGTGCCAGCAGCCTCGTGTATGGGGAGACCCAGTACTTC	CASSLVYGETQYF
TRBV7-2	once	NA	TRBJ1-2	TGTGCCAGCAGCTTAAAAATCGGGTTTGGCTACACCTTC	CASSLKIGFGYTF
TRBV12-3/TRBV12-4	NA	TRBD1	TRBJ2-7	TGTGCCAGCAGTTCGGGACAGGGTGGCGAGCAGTACTTC	CASSSGQGGEQYF
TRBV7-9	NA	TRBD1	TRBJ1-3	TGTGCCAGCAGCTTTTCCGACAGGGCTGACACCATATATTTT	CASSFSDRADTIYF
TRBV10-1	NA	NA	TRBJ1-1	TGCGCCAGCATGGGGGAGGACACTGAAGCTTTCTTT	CASMGEDTEAFF
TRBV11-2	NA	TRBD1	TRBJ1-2	TGTGCCAGCAGCTTTGGGACAGGGAGAGGCTACACCTTC	CASSFGTGRGYTF
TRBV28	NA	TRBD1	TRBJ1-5	TGTGCCAGCAGTACGCCTACAGGGGAGGGGCAGCCCCAGCATTTT	CASSTPTGEGQPQHF
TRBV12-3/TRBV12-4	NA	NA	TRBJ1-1	TGTGCCAGCAGTTTTCGGGCTAACACTGAAGCTTTCTTT	CASSFRANTEAFF
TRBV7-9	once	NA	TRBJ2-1	TGTGCCAGCAGCTTAGAACAGTACAATGAGCAGTTCTTC	CASSLEQYNEQFF
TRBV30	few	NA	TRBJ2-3	TGTGCCTGGAGTGTTCGTTTCGGGGGCACAGATACGCAGTATTTT	CAWSVRFGGTDTQYF
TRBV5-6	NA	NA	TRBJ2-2	TGTGCCAGCAGCTTGAACCCGTCGGGGACCGGGGAGCTGTTTTTT	CASSLNPSGTGELFF
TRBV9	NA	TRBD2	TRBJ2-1	TGTGCCAGCAGCTTTGGGGGACTAGCGGGTAGGAATGAGCAGTTCTTC	CASSFGGLAGRNEQFF
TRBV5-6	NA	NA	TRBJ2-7	TGTGCCAGCAGCCTTTCCTTGGAGCAGTACTTC	CASSLSLEQYF
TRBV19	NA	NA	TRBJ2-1	TGTGCCAGTACCAGGCTCCTCCACAATGAGCAGTTCTTC	CASTRLLHNEQFF
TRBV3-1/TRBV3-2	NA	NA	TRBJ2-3	TGTGCCAGCAGCCTGGTGGGACTGGTCACAGATACGCAGTATTTT	CASSLVGLVTDTQYF
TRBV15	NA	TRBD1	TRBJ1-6	TGTGCCACCACCACGGGACAGGTCTTTTCACCCCTCCACTTT	CATTTGQVFSPLHF
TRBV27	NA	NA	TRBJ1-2	TGTGCCAGCAGTTTATCGATTGGACCTAGTAGCTACACCTTC	CASSLSIGPSSYTF
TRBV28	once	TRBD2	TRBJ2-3	TGTGCCAGCAGTCCGTGGACTAGCGGTAGCACAGATACGCAGTATTTT	CASSPWTSGSTDTQYF